A selection of T cell receptor beta chains follows, all from one sample in a study of T cell responses to AZD1222 COVID-19 vaccine. The assay was immunoSEQ multiplex PCR, and TCRdb's table has in-frame clones only and misses some. The table shows fewer than 200,000 clones, with roughly 92% occurring only once. The sequencing here drew on peripheral blood, taken on day 0 of AZD1222 vaccination. Source of these receptors: an adult in good health. Both conserved end residues are part of each CDR3. The order of the fields is V gene, clone size, D gene, J gene, CDR3 DNA, CDR3 protein. A D gene is named only where the DNA matches it firmly. Not all rows give a size; the values are once, few, many and, for expanded clones, a class.

V gene: TRBV12-5
clone size: .
D gene: .
J gene: TRBJ1-5
CDR3 DNA: TGTGCTAGTGGTCCCCGGGGGGGCGAGACTCAGCCCCAGCATTTT
CDR3 protein: CASGPRGGETQPQHF

V gene: TRBV6-2/TRBV6-3
clone size: .
D gene: .
J gene: TRBJ2-2
CDR3 DNA: TGTGCCAGCAGTTACCGTACAACCGGGGAGCTGTTTTTT
CDR3 protein: CASSYRTTGELFF

V gene: TRBV19
clone size: .
D gene: TRBD1
J gene: TRBJ1-1
CDR3 DNA: TGTGCCAGTAGTATAGAATGGACAGGGGTCCCTGAAGCTTTCTTT
CDR3 protein: CASSIEWTGVPEAFF

V gene: TRBV4-2
clone size: .
D gene: .
J gene: TRBJ1-6
CDR3 DNA: TGTGCCAGCAGCCAAGACTCGGTGGGGGATTCACCCCTCCACTTT
CDR3 protein: CASSQDSVGDSPLHF

V gene: TRBV19
clone size: .
D gene: .
J gene: TRBJ1-5
CDR3 DNA: TGTGCCAGTAGTTACGACAGAGGGGGCAATCAGCCCCAGCATTTT
CDR3 protein: CASSYDRGGNQPQHF

V gene: TRBV6-5
clone size: .
D gene: TRBD1
J gene: TRBJ1-5
CDR3 DNA: TGTGCCAGCTGGACAGGGGAGAAAAGCAATCAGCCCCAGCATTTT
CDR3 protein: CASWTGEKSNQPQHF

V gene: TRBV5-6
clone size: .
D gene: .
J gene: TRBJ2-2
CDR3 DNA: TGTGCCAGCAGCTATCCGGGGAACACCGGGGAGCTGTTTTTT
CDR3 protein: CASSYPGNTGELFF

V gene: TRBV9
clone size: .
D gene: .
J gene: TRBJ1-2
CDR3 DNA: TGTGCCAGCAGCGACAGGGTTCCGGTCTACACCTTC
CDR3 protein: CASSDRVPVYTF

V gene: TRBV5-4
clone size: .
D gene: .
J gene: TRBJ2-3
CDR3 DNA: TGTGCCAGCAGCTTGGTGGGGGTCGCAGATACGCAGTATTTT
CDR3 protein: CASSLVGVADTQYF

V gene: TRBV4-3
clone size: once
D gene: TRBD1
J gene: TRBJ1-2
CDR3 DNA: TGCGCCAGCAGCCAAGTCGGGACAGAGAACTATGGCTACACCTTC
CDR3 protein: CASSQVGTENYGYTF

V gene: TRBV3-1/TRBV3-2
clone size: few
D gene: .
J gene: TRBJ1-5
CDR3 DNA: TGTGCCAGCAGCCAGGGGGGCGAAAGTAAGCCCCAGCATTTT
CDR3 protein: CASSQGGESKPQHF

V gene: TRBV2
clone size: .
D gene: .
J gene: TRBJ1-5
CDR3 DNA: TGTGCCAGCACTATGAGAGGGTCGGGCAATCAGCCCCAGCATTTT
CDR3 protein: CASTMRGSGNQPQHF

V gene: TRBV19
clone size: .
D gene: TRBD2
J gene: TRBJ2-7
CDR3 DNA: TGTGCCAGTAGTATACTAGCGGGGGTTGTAAGCTCCTACGAGCAGTACTTC
CDR3 protein: CASSILAGVVSSYEQYF

V gene: TRBV10-3
clone size: .
D gene: .
J gene: TRBJ1-1
CDR3 DNA: TGTGCCATCAGTACGGAAGGGAACACTGAAGCTTTCTTT
CDR3 protein: CAISTEGNTEAFF

V gene: TRBV3-1/TRBV3-2
clone size: .
D gene: .
J gene: TRBJ1-2
CDR3 DNA: TGTGCCAGCAGCCATGAACCCGGGAGTAACTATGGCTACACCTTC
CDR3 protein: CASSHEPGSNYGYTF

V gene: TRBV5-1
clone size: .
D gene: .
J gene: TRBJ2-2
CDR3 DNA: TGCGCCAGCAGCTTGGTCAGCACCGGGGAGCTGTTTTTT
CDR3 protein: CASSLVSTGELFF

V gene: TRBV27
clone size: .
D gene: .
J gene: TRBJ2-3
CDR3 DNA: TGTGCCAGCACGAGGAGGGGCATCGGCACAGATACGCAGTATTTT
CDR3 protein: CASTRRGIGTDTQYF

V gene: TRBV28
clone size: .
D gene: .
J gene: TRBJ2-5
CDR3 DNA: TGTGCCAGCAGTTTAATCAAGGGGCGGAAGACCCAGTACTTC
CDR3 protein: CASSLIKGRKTQYF

V gene: TRBV4-2
clone size: .
D gene: .
J gene: TRBJ2-1
CDR3 DNA: TGTGCCAGCAGCCAAGACAGGCACAATGAGCAGTTCTTC
CDR3 protein: CASSQDRHNEQFF

V gene: TRBV3-1/TRBV3-2
clone size: .
D gene: .
J gene: TRBJ1-1
CDR3 DNA: TGTGCCAGCAGCCAACAAGGAACCGCTTTCTTT
CDR3 protein: CASSQQGTAFF

V gene: TRBV29-1
clone size: .
D gene: .
J gene: TRBJ2-7
CDR3 DNA: TGCAGCGTTGAGGTCCCCTGGACCCCCACAAGGGGCTCCTCTATGTACGAGCAGTACTTC
CDR3 protein: CSVEVPWTPTRGSSMYEQYF

V gene: TRBV2
clone size: .
D gene: .
J gene: TRBJ1-2
CDR3 DNA: TGTGCCATCCAGAGGGATGGCTACACCTTC
CDR3 protein: CAIQRDGYTF

V gene: TRBV20-1
clone size: .
D gene: .
J gene: TRBJ2-7
CDR3 DNA: TGCAGTGCTAGTGGCCAGGACTTAAGGACCTACGAGCAGTACTTC
CDR3 protein: CSASGQDLRTYEQYF

V gene: TRBV5-1
clone size: .
D gene: .
J gene: TRBJ1-6
CDR3 DNA: TGCGCCAGCAGTTTGGGGGAGGTCTATAATTCACCCCTCCACTTT
CDR3 protein: CASSLGEVYNSPLHF

V gene: TRBV19
clone size: .
D gene: TRBD1
J gene: TRBJ1-1
CDR3 DNA: TGTGCCAGTAGTTCTTGGACAGGGAGGAAGGCCGAAGCTTTCTTT
CDR3 protein: CASSSWTGRKAEAFF

V gene: TRBV9
clone size: .
D gene: .
J gene: TRBJ1-4
CDR3 DNA: TGTGCCAGCAGCGTAGATCCCAGGGAGGAGGAAAAACTGTTTTTT
CDR3 protein: CASSVDPREEEKLFF

V gene: TRBV7-2
clone size: .
D gene: TRBD1
J gene: TRBJ1-5
CDR3 DNA: TGTGCCAGCAGCTTAGTAGTGACAGGGGGTCAGCCCCAGCATTTT
CDR3 protein: CASSLVVTGGQPQHF

V gene: TRBV27
clone size: .
D gene: TRBD1
J gene: TRBJ1-1
CDR3 DNA: TGTGCCAGCAGTAAGATCGCAGGGGGCAGGAACACTGAAGCTTTCTTT
CDR3 protein: CASSKIAGGRNTEAFF

V gene: TRBV30
clone size: .
D gene: .
J gene: TRBJ1-2
CDR3 DNA: TGTGCCTGGAGTGCAGCCTATGGCTACACCTTC
CDR3 protein: CAWSAAYGYTF

V gene: TRBV6-2/TRBV6-3
clone size: once
D gene: TRBD1
J gene: TRBJ1-5
CDR3 DNA: TGTGCCAGCAGTTACCAACCCGGTACAGGGGGCCCCAACAATCAGCCCCAGCATTTT
CDR3 protein: CASSYQPGTGGPNNQPQHF

V gene: TRBV5-8
clone size: .
D gene: TRBD2
J gene: TRBJ2-5
CDR3 DNA: TGTGCCAGCAGCTGGGCACAGCTAGCGGGGCCCGGCTGGACCCAGTACTTC
CDR3 protein: CASSWAQLAGPGWTQYF

V gene: TRBV5-4
clone size: .
D gene: .
J gene: TRBJ2-7
CDR3 DNA: TGTGCCAGCAGCTTGGGGGCTTACGAGCAGTACTTC
CDR3 protein: CASSLGAYEQYF

V gene: TRBV28
clone size: .
D gene: .
J gene: TRBJ1-4
CDR3 DNA: TGTGCCAGCAGTTTAGGGAATGAAAAACTGTTTTTT
CDR3 protein: CASSLGNEKLFF

V gene: TRBV19
clone size: .
D gene: .
J gene: TRBJ1-5
CDR3 DNA: TGTGCCAGTAGTATAGGTCGGGGGGGAACTCAGCCCCAGCATTTT
CDR3 protein: CASSIGRGGTQPQHF

V gene: TRBV10-3
clone size: .
D gene: .
J gene: TRBJ1-5
CDR3 DNA: TGTGCCTCCTGGCGGGGGGGTCCGGGTCAGCCCCAGCATTTT
CDR3 protein: CASWRGGPGQPQHF

V gene: TRBV7-2
clone size: once
D gene: .
J gene: TRBJ2-7
CDR3 DNA: TGTGCCAGCAGCTTAAATCGACAGGCGGCCTACGAGCAGTACTTC
CDR3 protein: CASSLNRQAAYEQYF

V gene: TRBV3-1/TRBV3-2
clone size: .
D gene: .
J gene: TRBJ1-2
CDR3 DNA: TGTGCCAGCAGCCAAGCCCCCGGGGGCTACACCTTC
CDR3 protein: CASSQAPGGYTF

V gene: TRBV7-9
clone size: .
D gene: .
J gene: TRBJ1-6
CDR3 DNA: TGTGCCATTATTGAGACACCCCTCCACTTT
CDR3 protein: CAIIETPLHF

V gene: TRBV2
clone size: .
D gene: .
J gene: TRBJ1-1
CDR3 DNA: TGTGCCAGCAGATACAGCACTGAAGCTTTCTTT
CDR3 protein: CASRYSTEAFF

V gene: TRBV18
clone size: .
D gene: .
J gene: TRBJ2-1
CDR3 DNA: TGTGCCAGCTCACCACCAATGAGCTCCTACAATGAGCAGTTCTTC
CDR3 protein: CASSPPMSSYNEQFF

V gene: TRBV15
clone size: .
D gene: .
J gene: TRBJ1-4
CDR3 DNA: TGTGCCACCAGCAGTAACGGGGGAAGCGGTGAAAAACTGTTTTTT
CDR3 protein: CATSSNGGSGEKLFF